One sample yielded the 19 T cell receptor beta chains listed below, sequenced in a study of blood T cell repertoires in COVID-19. Libraries were prepared by immunoSEQ multiplex PCR; TCRdb keeps only in-frame clonotypes and omits some of them. In the table there are 140,000 to 150,000 clones, over 75% of which are singletons. The specimen was peripheral blood. Every receptor here comes from a human donor in a cohort sampled during active COVID-19.

V and J are TRBV5-1 and TRBJ1-4; 8 nucleotides agree with TRBD1. The CDR3 covers 16 residues. J was trimmed by 5 bases and V by 4 bases; bases with no gene match: 10. Germline-derived CDR1 and CDR2 are SGHRS and YFSETQ. CDR3 in amino acids: CASSVVTGAVNEKLFF. The CDR3 DNA sequence: TGCGCCAGCAGCGTAGTGACAGGGGCCGTCAATGAAAAACTGTTTTTT.

V is TRBV11-2 and J is TRBJ2-1, with D perhaps TRBD1 (6 bases). With 3 bases removed from V and 8 bases from J, the gap between germline ends came to 20 bases. From germline, CDR1 is SGHAT and CDR2 FQNNGV. This CDR3 has 16 amino acids. The CDR3 nucleotides are TGTGCCAGCAGCTTCCGGGTCTTCAAAAAGGGGGATGAGCAGTTCTTC. This translates into CASSFRVFKKGDEQFF. The full variable domain, with the rest looked up from reference TRBV11-2 and TRBJ2-1, is EAGVAQSPRYKIIEKRQSVAFWCNPISGHATLYWYQQILGQGPKLLIQFQNNGVVDDSQLPKDRFSAERLKGVDSTLKIQPAKLEDSAVYLCASSFRVFKKGDEQFFGPGTRLTVL.

This chain joins TRBV4-3 and TRBJ1-1; D possibly corresponds to TRBD1 (5 bases). Germline V gene data show CDR1 as LGHNA and CDR2 as YSLEER. V lost 0 bases and J lost 0, with 8 bases in between. This CDR3 is built from 15 residues. CDR3 nucleotides: TGCGCCAGCAGCCAAGACAGGGTAATGAACACTGAAGCTTTCTTT. Protein: CASSQDRVMNTEAFF.

V usage is TRBV2 and J usage is TRBJ1-1; 10 bases match TRBD1. CDR3 size: 15 residues. Trimming took 6 bases from V and 7 from J; bases not matched to a gene: 11. Germline V gene data show CDR1 as SNHLY and CDR2 as FYNNEI. This CDR3 reads CASSVRDRGGGEAFF. CDR3 nucleotides: TGTGCCAGCAGCGTCCGGGACAGGGGTGGGGGTGAAGCTTTCTTT.

A word on this clone: Other DNA sequences of this sample code for an identical CDR3. The chain is built from TRBV6-5 and TRBJ1-2, with TRBD1 identical over 7 bases. The CDR3 runs 12 residues. With 6 bases clipped from V and 5 bases from J, the junction kept 3 bases outside the gene matches. Germline CDR1 reads MNHEY; CDR2 reads SVGAGI. CDR3 sequence reads: CASRDRAYGYTF. The CDR3 DNA sequence: TGTGCCAGCAGAGACAGGGCTTATGGCTACACCTTC.

This clone has just a few counts. This chain joins TRBV4-1 and TRBJ1-1, with 10 bases identical to TRBD1. V lost 1 base, J lost 5 bases, and 4 bases stayed unmatched. The CDR3 runs to 15 residues. Per the germline V gene, CDR1 is MGHRA and CDR2 is YSYEKL. The CDR3, as DNA: TGCGCCAGCAGCCAAGGACAGGGGGCGAAGACTGAAGCTTTCTTT. Protein product: CASSQGQGAKTEAFF.

Ten or more counts support this clone. The rearrangement links TRBV6-2 or TRBV6-3 to TRBJ2-1; 10 bases match TRBD2. Germline V gives CDR1 MNHEY, CDR2 SVGEGT. V was clipped by 5 bases and J by 8 bases; unmatched bases: 12. The CDR3 loop spans 16 amino acids. CDR3 sequence: CASSHGSSGSRHEQFF. The DNA for the CDR3 is TGTGCCAGCAGTCACGGGTCTAGCGGGAGCAGGCATGAGCAGTTCTTC.

This rearrangement joins TRBV3-1 (or the pseudogene TRBV3-2) to TRBJ2-1; 13 bases fit TRBD2. CDR1 and CDR2 (germline): LGHDT, YNNKEL (reference sequence). The CDR3 runs to 15 residues. The trim removed 4 bases at V and 6 bases at J, leaving 3 bases unmatched. The CDR3 region is CASSPRTSGSNEQFF. The CDR3 DNA follows: TGTGCCAGCAGCCCCCGGACTAGCGGGAGCAATGAGCAGTTCTTC.

This clone was detected only once. The rearrangement links TRBV2 to TRBJ2-5; perhaps TRBD1 as D (5 bases). This CDR3 is built from 13 residues. The V end was cut by 7 bases, the J end by 2 bases, with 11 bases between. The V gene's germline CDR1 is SNHLY and CDR2 FYNNEI. The CDR3 region is CASTLDRQETQYF. CDR3 coding DNA: TGTGCCAGCACTTTAGACAGACAAGAGACCCAGTACTTC.

The chain combines TRBV27 with TRBJ2-1; D possibly corresponds to TRBD2 (7 bases). CDR3 length: 15 residues. Germline CDR1 reads MNHEY; CDR2 reads SMNVEV (reference sequence). V shed 7 bases and J shed 4 bases, with 17 bases lying between them. The CDR3 protein is CASTSGGRLYNEQFF. The DNA of the CDR3 is TGTGCCAGCACGTCGGGGGGCCGTTTGTACAATGAGCAGTTCTTC.

CDR3 region: CASSLKTSGGSDTQYF. The CDR3 nucleotides read TGTGCCAGCAGCCTTAAGACTAGCGGGGGTTCGGATACGCAGTATTTT. The rearrangement joins TRBV14 to TRBJ2-3, with 12 bases fitting TRBD2. The CDR3 is 16 amino acids. Germline loops: CDR1 SGHDN, CDR2 FVKESK. Trimming removed 4 bases from V and 6 bases from J; junction bases left unmatched: 8.

This chain connects TRBV23-1 to TRBJ2-7; D is possibly TRBD1 (5 bases). TRBV23-1 counts as an open reading frame of uncertain function. Between the trimmed V and J ends, which lost 6 bases and 0 bases, there was a span of 9 bases. CDR3 size: 13 residues. For the CDR3, the DNA is TGCGCCAGCAGAGGGGAAGACTCCTACGAGCAGTACGTC. Protein product: CASRGEDSYEQYV.

This rearrangement joins TRBV7-2 to TRBJ2-5; 8 bases line up with TRBD1. The trim removed 5 bases at V and 2 bases at J, leaving 4 bases unmatched. The CDR3 is 14 amino acids. Per the germline V gene, CDR1 is SGHTA and CDR2 is FQGNSA. The CDR3 loop reads CASSQDRVQETQYF. The CDR3 bases are TGTGCCAGCAGCCAGGACAGGGTTCAAGAGACCCAGTACTTC.

J is TRBJ2-3 and V is TRBV7-9, with D maybe TRBD1 (6 bases). Trimming removed 5 bases from V and 4 bases from J, with 13 bases in between. This CDR3 region has 14 residues. The germline V gene encodes CDR1 SEHNR and CDR2 FQNEAQ (reference sequence). This CDR3 reads CASSTGRGPDTQYF. The CDR3 DNA reads as TGTGCCAGCAGCACAGGGAGAGGGCCAGATACGCAGTATTTT.

This clone was seen only a few times. J is TRBJ2-2 and V is TRBV10-3; 12 positions match TRBD2. Germline CDR1 and CDR2: ENHRY and SYGVKD. V dropped 8 bases and J dropped 3; count of bases not matched to a gene: 10. The CDR3 runs to 17 residues. The CDR3 loop is CAISASGRAIDTGELFF. Written as DNA, the CDR3 is TGTGCCATCTCGGCTAGCGGGAGGGCCATCGACACCGGGGAGCTGTTTTTT.

This rearrangement joins TRBV12-3 or TRBV12-4 to TRBJ1-5; D gene ambiguous. The germline V and J ends were trimmed by 3 bases and 7 bases, with 10 bases remaining between them. There are 13 residues in the CDR3. The CDR3 DNA is TGTGCCAGCAGTTTGTCGGGGAAACAGCCCCAGCATTTT. This sequence encodes CASSLSGKQPQHF.

The rearrangement joins TRBV19 to TRBJ2-3; D might be TRBD2 (5 bases). Germline values: CDR1 LNHDA, CDR2 SQIVND (reference sequence). V lost 6 bases and J lost 2, with 9 bases in between. The CDR3 is made up of 13 amino acids. This CDR3 is CASRSSPTDTQYF. CDR3 sequence (DNA): TGTGCCAGTAGGTCTAGCCCCACAGATACGCAGTATTTT.

The chain combines TRBV9 with TRBJ2-2; D may be TRBD2 (6 bases). The germline V and J ends were trimmed by 0 bases and 2 bases, with 11 bases remaining between them. The CDR3 spans 16 residues. Germline V gives CDR1 SGDLS, CDR2 YYNGEE. CDR3 protein: CASSVAASANTGELFF. Here the CDR3 DNA reads TGTGCCAGCAGCGTAGCGGCTAGCGCAAACACCGGGGAGCTGTTTTTT.

The chain is built from TRBV18 and TRBJ2-7, with D hard to call. CDR1 and CDR2 from the germline V gene are KGHSH and LQKENI. The CDR3 is made up of 14 amino acids. Trimming cost V 2 bases and J 4 bases, with 12 bases left between them. CDR3 region: CASSPVRGLYEQYF. CDR3 DNA sequence: TGTGCCAGCTCACCAGTTCGCGGTTTGTACGAGCAGTACTTC.